These 4 T cell receptor beta chains came from one sample sequenced in a study of CD8+ T cells in alopecia areata. RNA was extracted and reverse transcribed into cDNA as the sequencing template. Sequencing used immunoSEQ multiplex PCR; TCRdb keeps in-frame clones, though not all of them. The sample carries about 210,000 clones, over 60% recorded once. The sample's treatment: oral pan-JAK inhibitor, 5-10 mg twice daily. The material sequenced was CD4+ T cells sorted from blood, taken at week 4, from a patient treated with tofacitinib. The receptors were sampled from a human donor with alopecia areata.

Only a few counts were recorded for this clone. The chain joins TRBV2 to TRBJ1-1; no firm D call. This CDR3 has 15 residues. V gave up 2 bases and J gave up 0 bases, with 10 bases separating them. The germline gives CDR1 SNHLY, CDR2 FYNNEI. The CDR3 is CASSETGSLNTEAFF. CDR3 coding DNA: TGTGCCAGCAGTGAAACGGGCAGTTTGAACACTGAAGCTTTCTTT.

About this clone itself: Likely a read error: the CDR3 ends without its conserved phenylalanine or tryptophan. The chain joins TRBV7-8 to TRBJ1-5, with D possibly being TRBD1 (6 bases). V gave up 3 bases and J gave up 2 bases, with 11 bases separating them. The CDR3 consists of 15 residues. Germline CDR1 reads SGHVS; CDR2 reads FQNEAQ. The CDR3 here is CASSLGAAGNQPQHL. CDR3 coding DNA: TGTGCCAGCAGCTTGGGGGCGGCGGGCAATCAGCCCCAGCATCTT.

This sequence joins TRBV2 and TRBJ1-5; TRBD1 agrees at 8 bases. CDR1 is SNHLY, CDR2 FYNNEI, per germline. There are 15 residues in the CDR3. The junction had 5 bases not matched to a gene; V was cut back by 3 bases and J by 4 bases. The CDR3 here is CASSDERTGNQPQHF. CDR3 nucleotides: TGTGCCAGCAGTGATGAAAGGACAGGGAATCAGCCCCAGCATTTT.

This clone was seen only a few times. V usage is TRBV6-5 and J usage is TRBJ2-7, with D perhaps assigned TRBD1 or TRBD2 (5 bases each). Germline V gives CDR1 MNHEY, CDR2 SVGAGI. Trimming took off 0 bases at V and 2 bases at J, with 11 bases between the two ends. This CDR3 contains 15 residues. In DNA form, the CDR3 reads TGTGCCAGCAGTTACTCCGGGACGATCACCTACGAGCAGTACTTC. This sequence encodes CASSYSGTITYEQYF.